The 31 T cell receptor beta chains reported below all come from one sample, sequenced in a study of cytomegalovirus exposure and HLA in healthy donors. It was with 60 Vbeta and 13 Jbeta primers that the PCR ran. TCRdb's copy holds only in-frame clones and misses some; the assay was immunoSEQ multiplex PCR. In the table there are under 200,000 clones, over 75% of which are singletons. The sequencing sample was made of PBMCs. The receptor set was obtained from a woman between 25 and 40 years old in good health and CMV-seronegative.

The rearrangement links TRBV28 to TRBJ1-1; D is uncertain. V lost 2 bases and J lost 5, with 15 bases in between. This CDR3 has 15 residues. CDR1 and CDR2 (germline): MDHEN, SYDVKM. The CDR3 nucleotides read TGTGCCAGCAGTTTACCACCTACTGAGGGTACTGAAGCTTTCTTT. Encoded protein: CASSLPPTEGTEAFF.

A few counts support this clone. The chain carries TRBV2 and TRBJ2-7; TRBD1 agrees at 9 bases. Germline lookup yields CDR1 SNHLY and CDR2 FYNNEI. This CDR3 region has 15 residues. V lost 4 bases and J lost 3; bases outside the gene matches: 7. The DNA of the CDR3 is TGTGCCAGCAGTGCGGGACCGGGACAGGGCTACGAGCAGTACTTC. Protein: CASSAGPGQGYEQYF. The variable domain in full, with the rest retrieved from reference TRBV2 and TRBJ2-7, is EPEVTQTPSHQVTQMGQEVILRCVPISNHLYFYWYRQILGQKVEFLVSFYNNEISEKSEIFDDQFSVERPDGSNFTLKIRSTKLEDSAMYFCASSAGPGQGYEQYFGPGTRLTVT.

The genes are TRBV28 and TRBJ1-1, with D unclear. The V gene's germline CDR1 is MDHEN and CDR2 SYDVKM. V gave up 2 bases and J gave up 1 base, with 8 bases separating them. This CDR3 has 14 amino acids. The CDR3 sequence is CASSLADSNTEAFF. In DNA, the CDR3 is TGTGCCAGCAGTTTAGCCGACTCGAACACTGAAGCTTTCTTT.

The chain employs TRBV5-1 and TRBJ2-5, with 8 bases that match TRBD2. TRBJ2-7 explains the end of the DNA better; the J call may be wrong. This CDR3 is built from 14 residues. Germline V lookup: CDR1 SGHRS, CDR2 YFSETQ. CDR3 residues: CASRDGRDSYEQYF. The DNA for the CDR3 is TGCGCCAGCAGGGACGGGAGGGACTCCTACGAGCAGTACTTC.

Concerning this clone itself: A read error is likely, as this CDR3 ends without the conserved phenylalanine or tryptophan. The rearrangement uses TRBV2 and TRBJ1-5; TRBD1 is a possible D gene (5 bases). The length of the CDR3 is 13 residues. Between the trimmed V and J ends, which lost 8 bases and 6 bases, there was a span of 14 bases. The V gene's germline CDR1 is SNHLY and CDR2 FYNNEI. This CDR3 reads CASQRDLGQPQHS. DNA for the CDR3: TGTGCCAGCCAGAGGGACTTAGGTCAGCCCCAGCATTCT.

This chain uses TRBV6-5 with TRBJ1-3, with D maybe TRBD1 (5 bases). CDR1 MNHEY and CDR2 SVGAGI come from the germline V gene. The CDR3 contains 14 residues. Trimming shortened V by 5 bases and J by 2 bases, and 10 bases separated the two germline ends. The CDR3: CASSRQSTGNTIYF. DNA for the CDR3: TGTGCCAGCAGTAGACAGTCAACTGGAAACACCATATATTTT.

This clone showed up just a few times. The chain links TRBV9 to TRBJ2-3; TRBD2 matches at 9 bases. The V gene end was trimmed by 2 bases and the J gene end by 3 bases; junction bases not matched to a gene: 13. Germline CDR1 SGDLS, CDR2 YYNGEE. The CDR3 contains 18 residues. As DNA, the CDR3 is TGTGCCAGCAGCGTCTTCGGGGGTGGCGGGGGGGGAACAGATACGCAGTATTTT. The encoded protein is CASSVFGGGGGGTDTQYF. The full variable domain, completed using reference TRBV9 and TRBJ2-3, is DSGVTQTPKHLITATGQRVTLRCSPRSGDLSVYWYQQSLDQGLQFLIQYYNGEERAKGNILERFSAQQFPDLHSELNLSSLELGDSALYFCASSVFGGGGGGTDTQYFGPGTRLTVL.

The chain has TRBV7-9 and TRBJ1-4; 10 nucleotides agree with TRBD1. The germline V gene encodes CDR1 SEHNR and CDR2 FQNEAQ (reference sequence). With V trimmed by 4 bases and J by 8 bases, 7 bases remained unmatched. This CDR3 region has 15 residues. The CDR3 nucleotides read TGTGCCAGCAGCTCTGGACAGGGGGTTTGGGAAAAACTGTTTTTT. This gives the protein CASSSGQGVWEKLFF.

The chain is built from TRBV7-9 and TRBJ1-2, with D unclear. This CDR3 has 12 amino acids. Germline CDR1 is SEHNR and CDR2 is FQNEAQ (reference sequence). The ends were cut back, 5 bases at V and 4 bases at J, with 8 bases in the middle. The CDR3 loop reads CASSREIYGYTF. The CDR3 DNA follows: TGTGCCAGCAGCCGGGAGATCTATGGCTACACCTTC.

This sequence joins TRBV6-1 and TRBJ2-2, with TRBD2 identical over 7 bases. This CDR3 contains 13 residues. V shed 3 bases and J 8 bases; nucleotides not matched to a gene: 3. CDR1 and CDR2 (germline): MNHNS, SASEGT. CDR3 loop: CASSDSGFGELFF. Here the CDR3 DNA reads TGTGCCAGCAGTGATAGCGGGTTTGGGGAGCTGTTTTTT.

The CDR3 region is CASSSPRLPYGYTF. The CDR3 DNA reads TGTGCCAGCAGTTCGCCCAGGCTTCCTTATGGCTACACCTTC. The chain has TRBV6-1 and TRBJ1-2; D unresolved. CDR3 length: 14 amino acids. Germline CDR1 MNHNS, CDR2 SASEGT. Trimming removed 5 bases from V and 5 bases from J, with 15 bases in between.

V is TRBV7-2 and J is TRBJ2-5, with D possibly being TRBD1 (5 bases). Germline CDR1 reads SGHTA; CDR2 reads FQGNSA. The CDR3 has 14 residues. V lost 1 base to trimming and J lost 9 bases, with 15 bases between them. The CDR3 DNA reads as TGTGCCAGCAGCTTAGGGGGCAGGGTGAAGGCCCAGTACTTC. Its translation: CASSLGGRVKAQYF.

The V and J genes are TRBV5-6 and TRBJ1-5, with D possibly TRBD1 on 5 matching bases. The CDR3 sequence is 15 residues long. Trimming left V 1 base short and J 5 bases short, with 13 bases between. CDR1 and CDR2 (germline): SGHDT, YYEEEE. The CDR3 loop is CASSLWGVSYQPQHF. In DNA, the CDR3 is TGTGCCAGCAGCTTGTGGGGCGTGAGCTATCAGCCCCAGCATTTT.

The chain is built from TRBV5-5 and TRBJ1-5; D gene ambiguous. CDR1 SGHKS and CDR2 YYEKEE come from the germline V gene (reference sequence). This CDR3 comprises 14 residues. V was clipped by 4 bases and J by 5 bases, with 13 bases between them. The CDR3 loop reads CASSTLTGDQPQHF. CDR3 nucleotide sequence: TGTGCCAGCAGCACACTGACGGGAGATCAGCCCCAGCATTTT.

Details on this clone: Other DNA sequences in this specimen translate into the identical CDR3. The rearrangement links TRBV9 to TRBJ2-1; no reliable D call. Trimming removed 0 bases from V and 3 bases from J, with 4 bases in between. The germline V gene encodes CDR1 SGDLS and CDR2 YYNGEE. The CDR3 has 13 amino acids. The CDR3: CASSVAGYNEQFF. The CDR3, as DNA: TGTGCCAGCAGCGTAGCGGGCTACAATGAGCAGTTCTTC.

The rearrangement joins TRBV28 to TRBJ1-2, with 7 bases lining up with TRBD1. CDR3 size: 12 residues. V lost 5 bases and J lost 10; bases outside the gene matches: 7. Germline CDR1 MDHEN, CDR2 SYDVKM. The CDR3 DNA sequence: TGTGCCAGCAGTAAGGGGGCCCGGGACTACACCTTC. As protein: CASSKGARDYTF.

The CDR3: CAWKGTGGSQPQHF. The CDR3 DNA follows: TGTGCCTGGAAAGGAACAGGGGGCAGTCAGCCCCAGCATTTT. V is TRBV30 and J is TRBJ1-5; the match to TRBD1 covers 9 bases. Germline CDR1 is GTSNPN and CDR2 is SVGIG (reference sequence). The J segment lost 6 bases and the V segment lost 4 bases, leaving 7 bases of the junction unmatched. CDR3 length: 14 residues. Full variable domain (missing parts from reference TRBV30 and TRBJ1-5): SQTIHQWPATLVQPVGSPLSLECTVEGTSNPNLYWYRQAAGRGLQLLFYSVGIGQISSEVPQNLSASRPQDRQFILSSKKLLLSDSGFYLCAWKGTGGSQPQHFGDGTRLSIL.

In its sample, this clone was seen once. The chain is built from TRBV5-1 and TRBJ2-5; TRBD2 matches at 13 bases. V was pared by 4 bases and J by 4 bases, with 7 bases of the junction left unmatched. Germline loops: CDR1 SGHRS, CDR2 YFSETQ. The CDR3 is 16 amino acids. CDR3 amino acids: CASSAGLAGAGETQYF. The DNA of the CDR3 is TGCGCCAGCAGCGCAGGACTAGCGGGGGCTGGAGAGACCCAGTACTTC.

The gene calls are TRBV2 and TRBJ2-1, with D perhaps TRBD2 (5 bases). Trimming left V 4 bases short and J 5 bases short, with 6 bases between. The CDR3 loop spans 12 amino acids. Looked up from germline, CDR1 is SNHLY and CDR2 is FYNNEI. The CDR3 region has the DNA TGTGCCAGCAGTGGGGAGCACAATGAGCAGTTCTTC. Amino acids: CASSGEHNEQFF.

The gene calls are TRBV6-1 and TRBJ1-1, with D unclear. Per germline, CDR1 MNHNS and CDR2 SASEGT. The germline V and J ends were trimmed by 0 bases and 2 bases, with 10 bases remaining between them. The CDR3 is made up of 15 amino acids. The CDR3 reads CASSEAVGRNTEAFF. The CDR3 nucleotides are TGTGCCAGCAGTGAAGCGGTGGGGAGAAACACTGAAGCTTTCTTT.

The chain is built from TRBV2 and TRBJ1-5; no clear D. In germline, CDR1 is SNHLY, CDR2 FYNNEI. The V end was cut by 1 base, the J end by 6 bases, with 7 bases between. This CDR3 is 13 amino acids long. CDR3 coding DNA: TGTGCCAGCAGTGAAGGTTGGAGTCAGCCCCAGCATTTT. Amino acids: CASSEGWSQPQHF.

In its sample, this clone was seen once. The chain recombines TRBV2 with TRBJ2-7, with TRBD1 matching 10 bases. With V trimmed by 4 bases and J by 6 bases, 9 bases remained unmatched. The CDR3 covers 15 residues. The germline gives CDR1 SNHLY, CDR2 FYNNEI. CDR3 amino acids: CASSGRTGGIGEQYF. In DNA, the CDR3 is TGTGCCAGCAGTGGAAGGACAGGGGGTATCGGCGAGCAGTACTTC.

V and J are TRBV7-2 and TRBJ2-1, with TRBD2 as a possible D gene (6 bases). The CDR3 is 15 residues long. The V and J ends lost 4 bases and 0 bases respectively, with 10 bases between them. CDR1 SGHTA and CDR2 FQGNSA come from the germline V gene. This CDR3 reads CASSSAGSSYNEQFF. The CDR3 DNA reads TGTGCCAGCAGCTCCGCGGGGAGCTCCTACAATGAGCAGTTCTTC.

The V call is TRBV4-2, the J call TRBJ2-1; maybe TRBD2 (6 bases). This CDR3 has 15 amino acids. The V gene lost 3 bases and the J gene lost 3 bases, with 12 bases spanning the gap. Germline CDR1 and CDR2: LGHNA and YNFKEQ. The CDR3 region has the DNA TGTGCCAGCAGCCAGGACCGGACTATCTACAATGAGCAGTTCTTC. This sequence encodes CASSQDRTIYNEQFF.

V is TRBV2 and J is TRBJ2-3; 8 positions agree with TRBD1. Germline-derived CDR1 and CDR2 are SNHLY and FYNNEI. V lost 2 bases, J lost 3 bases, and 10 bases stayed unmatched. The CDR3 has 17 residues. This CDR3 is CASSETSLTGVTDTQYF. The CDR3 DNA follows: TGTGCCAGCAGTGAAACCTCCTTGACAGGGGTAACAGATACGCAGTATTTT.

The chain uses TRBV6-5 and TRBJ2-1; 9 nucleotides line up with TRBD1. The CDR3 contains 13 residues. Germline V lookup: CDR1 MNHEY, CDR2 SVGAGI. V dropped 5 bases and J dropped 10; count of bases not matched to a gene: 6. The CDR3 here is CASSRGTGREQFF. CDR3 sequence (DNA): TGTGCCAGCAGTCGAGGGACAGGGAGGGAGCAGTTCTTC.

This clone was seen only a few times. This chain uses TRBV5-4 with TRBJ2-5; the match to TRBD1 covers 8 bases. Germline-derived CDR1 and CDR2 are SGHNT and YYREEE (reference sequence). The CDR3 is 12 residues long. Trimming at V came to 4 bases and at J to 7 bases, leaving 3 bases not matched to a gene. CDR3 DNA: TGTGCCAGCAGCCGGGACAGGATGACCCAGTACTTC. It yields the protein CASSRDRMTQYF. Looking up the rest from reference TRBV5-4 and TRBJ2-5 gives the full variable domain: ETGVTQSPTHLIKTRGQQVTLRCSSQSGHNTVSWYQQALGQGPQFIFQYYREEENGRGNFPPRFSGLQFPNYSSELNVNALELDDSALYLCASSRDRMTQYFGPGTRLLVL.

The V gene is TRBV7-8, the J gene TRBJ1-3; no clear D. V was cut by 3 bases and J by 2 bases, with 11 bases left in between. CDR1 and CDR2 (germline): SGHVS, FQNEAQ. The CDR3 runs 15 residues. The CDR3 region has the DNA TGTGCCAGCAGCTTGAGTCAGGCCCCTGGAAACACCATATATTTT. Protein sequence: CASSLSQAPGNTIYF.

The rearrangement joins TRBV19 to TRBJ2-5; weak D call: TRBD2 (5 bases). The germline V gene has CDR1 LNHDA and CDR2 SQIVND (reference sequence). The CDR3 consists of 14 residues. Trimming took 7 bases from V and 2 from J, leaving 14 bases between them. CDR3 sequence (DNA): TGTGCCAGTACTAGAACCCGGGGACAAGAGACCCAGTACTTC. Protein sequence: CASTRTRGQETQYF.

The chain employs TRBV5-1 and TRBJ1-1; maybe TRBD1 (5 bases). CDR1 is SGHRS and CDR2 is YFSETQ in the germline V gene. The V gene lost 4 bases and the J gene lost 1 base, with 8 bases spanning the gap. The CDR3 is 13 residues long. CDR3 nucleotides: TGCGCCAGCAGCCAACAGGAGAACACTGAAGCTTTCTTT. Its protein product is CASSQQENTEAFF. Full variable domain (remainder filled in from reference TRBV5-1 and TRBJ1-1): KAGVTQTPRYLIKTRGQQVTLSCSPISGHRSVSWYQQTPGQGLQFLFEYFSETQRNKGNFPGRFSGRQFSNSRSEMNVSTLELGDSALYLCASSQQENTEAFFGQGTRLTVV.

The CDR3 coding sequence is TGTGCCAGCAGTGACTCAGTGAGGGCCGCCTACAATGAGCAGTTCTTC. Translating it yields CASSDSVRAAYNEQFF. J is TRBJ2-1 and V is TRBV6-4, with a weak D call TRBD2 (5 bases). Deletions cut 0 bases from V and 2 bases from J, with 11 bases between. This CDR3 spans 16 amino acids. Germline CDR1 MRHNA, CDR2 SNTAGT.